This T cell receptor (beta chain) was sequenced in a study of T cell repertoires in cytomegalovirus infection. Looking at the study overall: Public TCR beta signatures provided an indication of both CMV infection and a matching HLA type. The study's findings and limits: In two of eight donors, the top clonotype was HLA-C-restricted CMV-specific.

A word on this clonotype: What it binds is not known.

MiXCR, applied by TCRdb to the reads, yields one record per CDR3 protein. The profile shows about 740,000 distinct CDR3 sequences, about 40% of them singletons. This sequence originates from a human donor in good health (CMV status not recorded). Some clones in this sample may be carry-over from other donors' samples. The sample was PBMCs.

Here the CDR3 reads CASSYSAGGGRTEAFF. The CDR3 nucleotides are TGTGCCAGCAGTTACTCAGCAGGGGGCGGGAGGACTGAAGCTTTCTTT. J is TRBJ1-1 and V is TRBV6-5; 8 bases align to TRBD1. The CDR3 totals 16 residues. Per the germline V gene, CDR1 is MNHEY and CDR2 is SVGAGI. The V and J ends lost 0 bases and 5 bases, in that order; junction bases with no gene match: 8.